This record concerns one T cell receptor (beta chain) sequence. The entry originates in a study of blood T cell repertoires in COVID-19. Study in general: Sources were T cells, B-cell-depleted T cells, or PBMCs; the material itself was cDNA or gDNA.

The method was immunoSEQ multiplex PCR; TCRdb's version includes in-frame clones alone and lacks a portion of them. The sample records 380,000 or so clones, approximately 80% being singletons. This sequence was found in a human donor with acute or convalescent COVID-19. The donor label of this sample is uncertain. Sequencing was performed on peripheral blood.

DNA for the CDR3: TGTGCCAGTGACAGCACGAACGGAAACACCATATATTTT. Residues: CASDSTNGNTIYF. The rearrangement links TRBV30 to TRBJ1-3; TRBD1 is a possible D gene (5 bases). The CDR3 loop spans 13 amino acids. In germline, CDR1 is GTSNPN, CDR2 SVGIG (reference sequence). Trimming took off 8 bases at V and 4 bases at J, with 15 bases between the two ends.